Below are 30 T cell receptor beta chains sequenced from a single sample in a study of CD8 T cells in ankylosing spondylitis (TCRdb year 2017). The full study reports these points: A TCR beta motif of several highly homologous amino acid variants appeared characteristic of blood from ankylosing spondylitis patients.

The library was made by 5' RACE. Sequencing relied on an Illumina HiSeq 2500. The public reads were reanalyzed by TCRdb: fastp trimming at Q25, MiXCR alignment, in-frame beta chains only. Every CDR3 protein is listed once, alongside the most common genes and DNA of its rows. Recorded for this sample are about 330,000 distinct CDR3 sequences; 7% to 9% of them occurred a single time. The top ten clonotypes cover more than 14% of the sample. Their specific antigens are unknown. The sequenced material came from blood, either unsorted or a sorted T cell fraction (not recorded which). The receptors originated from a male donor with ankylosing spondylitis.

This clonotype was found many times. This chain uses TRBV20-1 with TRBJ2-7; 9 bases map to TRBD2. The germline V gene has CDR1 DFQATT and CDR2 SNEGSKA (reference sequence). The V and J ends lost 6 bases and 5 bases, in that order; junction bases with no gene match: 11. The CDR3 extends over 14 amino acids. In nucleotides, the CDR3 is TGCAGTGCAGATCCGGGACTAGCTTTTAACGAGCAGTACTTC. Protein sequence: CSADPGLAFNEQYF.

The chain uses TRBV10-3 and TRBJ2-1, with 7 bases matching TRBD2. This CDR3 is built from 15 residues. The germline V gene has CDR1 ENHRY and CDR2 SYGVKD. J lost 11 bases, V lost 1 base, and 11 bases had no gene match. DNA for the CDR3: TGTGCCATCAGTGAGTTAGGACTAGGTGGCCTCAAGCAGTTCTTC. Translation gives CAISELGLGGLKQFF.

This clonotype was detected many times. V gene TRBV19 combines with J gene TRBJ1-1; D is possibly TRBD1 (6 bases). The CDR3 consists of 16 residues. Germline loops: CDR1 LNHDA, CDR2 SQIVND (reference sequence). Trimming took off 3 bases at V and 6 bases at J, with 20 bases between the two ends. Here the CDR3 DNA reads TGTGCCAGTAGTATTCGCCCGGGACACGGACACCCTGAAGCTTTCTTT. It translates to CASSIRPGHGHPEAFF.

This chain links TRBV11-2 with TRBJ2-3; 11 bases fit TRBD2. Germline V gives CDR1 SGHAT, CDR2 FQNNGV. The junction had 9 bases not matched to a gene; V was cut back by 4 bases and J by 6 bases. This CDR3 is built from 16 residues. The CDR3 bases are TGTGCCAGCAGCTATCTAGCGGGAGGTCAGATCGATACGCAGTATTTT. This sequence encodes CASSYLAGGQIDTQYF. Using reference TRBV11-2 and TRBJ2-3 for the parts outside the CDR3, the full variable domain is EAGVAQSPRYKIIEKRQSVAFWCNPISGHATLYWYQQILGQGPKLLIQFQNNGVVDDSQLPKDRFSAERLKGVDSTLKIQPAKLEDSAVYLCASSYLAGGQIDTQYFGPGTRLTVL.

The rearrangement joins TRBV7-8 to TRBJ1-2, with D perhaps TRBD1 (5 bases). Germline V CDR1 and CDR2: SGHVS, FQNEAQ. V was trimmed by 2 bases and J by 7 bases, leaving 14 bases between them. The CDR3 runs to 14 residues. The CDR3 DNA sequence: TGTGCCAGCAGCTTATCCGGGGCCTTCGGTGGCTACACCTTC. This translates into CASSLSGAFGGYTF.

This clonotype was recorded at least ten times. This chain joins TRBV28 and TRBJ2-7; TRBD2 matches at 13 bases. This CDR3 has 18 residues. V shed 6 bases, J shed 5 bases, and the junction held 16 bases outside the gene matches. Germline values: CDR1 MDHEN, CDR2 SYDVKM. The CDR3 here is CASSPAKLGLAGVHEQYF. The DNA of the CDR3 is TGTGCCAGCAGCCCCGCGAAACTAGGACTAGCGGGAGTTCACGAGCAGTACTTC. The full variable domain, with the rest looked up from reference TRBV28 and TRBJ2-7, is DVKVTQSSRYLVKRTGEKVFLECVQDMDHENMFWYRQDPGLGLRLIYFSYDVKMKEKGDIPEGYSVSREKKERFSLILESASTNQTSMYLCASSPAKLGLAGVHEQYFGPGTRLTVT.

The CDR3 DNA sequence: TGTGCCATCAGTGGATCCCGACAGGTTTCCTCCTACAATGAGCAGTTCTTC. It codes for CAISGSRQVSSYNEQFF. The J gene is TRBJ2-1, the V gene TRBV10-3; D perhaps matches TRBD1 (6 bases). Germline V gives CDR1 ENHRY, CDR2 SYGVKD. V lost 4 bases, J lost 0 bases, and 16 bases lay in between. The CDR3 totals 17 residues.

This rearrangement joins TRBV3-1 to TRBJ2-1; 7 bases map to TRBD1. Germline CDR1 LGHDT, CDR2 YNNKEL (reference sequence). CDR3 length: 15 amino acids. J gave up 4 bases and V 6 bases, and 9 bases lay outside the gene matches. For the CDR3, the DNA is TGTGCCAGCAGTTCTACAGGGGTCATGTACAATGAGCAGTTCTTC. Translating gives CASSSTGVMYNEQFF.

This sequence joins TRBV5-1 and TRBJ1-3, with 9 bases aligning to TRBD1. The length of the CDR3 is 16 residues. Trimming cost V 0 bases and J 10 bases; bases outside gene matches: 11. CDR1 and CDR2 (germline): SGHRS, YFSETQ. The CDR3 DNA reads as TGCGCCAGCAGCTTGGCCTTACAGGGGGCAGTGCGGACCATATATTTT. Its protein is CASSLALQGAVRTIYF.

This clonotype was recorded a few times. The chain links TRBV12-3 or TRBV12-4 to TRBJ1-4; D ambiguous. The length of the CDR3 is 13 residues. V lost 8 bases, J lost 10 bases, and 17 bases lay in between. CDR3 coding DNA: TGTGCCAGCCACCGACAAGGGATCCGAAAACTGTTTTTT. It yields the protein CASHRQGIRKLFF.

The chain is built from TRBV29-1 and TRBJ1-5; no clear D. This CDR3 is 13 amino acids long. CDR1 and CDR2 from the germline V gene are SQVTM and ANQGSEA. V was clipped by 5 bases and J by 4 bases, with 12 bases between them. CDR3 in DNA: TGCAGCGTTTCTTCTTGGGAAAATCAGCCCCAGCATTTT. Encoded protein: CSVSSWENQPQHF.

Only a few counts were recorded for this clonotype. This chain's CDR3 is CASSGAGQGSHEQYF. Written as DNA, the CDR3 is TGTGCCAGCAGTGGAGCGGGACAGGGGAGCCACGAGCAGTACTTC. The chain recombines TRBV25-1 with TRBJ2-7; 10 bases agree with TRBD1. Looked up from germline, CDR1 is MGHDK and CDR2 is SYGVNS. The CDR3 contains 15 residues. Trimming cost V 4 bases and J 5 bases; bases outside gene matches: 8.

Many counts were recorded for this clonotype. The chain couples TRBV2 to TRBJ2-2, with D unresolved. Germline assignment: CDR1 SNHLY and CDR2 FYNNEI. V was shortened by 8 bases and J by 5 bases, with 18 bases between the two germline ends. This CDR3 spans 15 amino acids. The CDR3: CASLRASPGTGELFF. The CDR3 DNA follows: TGTGCCAGCCTAAGGGCTAGTCCCGGGACCGGGGAGCTGTTTTTT. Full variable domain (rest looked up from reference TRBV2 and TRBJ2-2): EPEVTQTPSHQVTQMGQEVILRCVPISNHLYFYWYRQILGQKVEFLVSFYNNEISEKSEIFDDQFSVERPDGSNFTLKIRSTKLEDSAMYFCASLRASPGTGELFFGEGSRLTVL.

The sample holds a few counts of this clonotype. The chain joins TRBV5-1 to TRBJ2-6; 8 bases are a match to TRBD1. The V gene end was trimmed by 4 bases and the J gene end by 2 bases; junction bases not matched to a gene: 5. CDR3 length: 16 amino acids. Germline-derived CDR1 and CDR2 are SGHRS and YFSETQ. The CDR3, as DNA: TGCGCCAGCAGCACGTTGACAGGGGCTGGGGCCAACGTCCTGACTTTC. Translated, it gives CASSTLTGAGANVLTF.

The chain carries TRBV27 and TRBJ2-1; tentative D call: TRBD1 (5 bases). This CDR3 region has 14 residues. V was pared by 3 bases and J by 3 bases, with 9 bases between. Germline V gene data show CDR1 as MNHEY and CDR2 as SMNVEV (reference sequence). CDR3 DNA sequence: TGTGCCAGCAGTTTCGGACACATCTACAATGAGCAGTTCTTC. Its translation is CASSFGHIYNEQFF.

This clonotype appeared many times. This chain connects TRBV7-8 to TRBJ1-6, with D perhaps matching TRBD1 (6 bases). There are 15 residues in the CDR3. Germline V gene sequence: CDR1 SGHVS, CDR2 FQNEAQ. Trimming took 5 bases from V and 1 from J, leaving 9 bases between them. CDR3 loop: CASSVTGSYNSPLHF. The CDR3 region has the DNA TGTGCCAGCAGCGTTACAGGGTCCTATAATTCACCCCTCCACTTT.

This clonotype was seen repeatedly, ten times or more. CDR3 residues: CALGTTNTGELFF. CDR3 nucleotides: TGTGCCCTAGGGACTACGAACACCGGGGAGCTGTTTTTT. The rearrangement joins TRBV12-3 or TRBV12-4 to TRBJ2-2, with TRBD2 matching over 7 bases. Losses at the gene ends were 11 bases for V and 0 bases for J; bases not matched to a gene: 3. The CDR3 spans 13 residues.

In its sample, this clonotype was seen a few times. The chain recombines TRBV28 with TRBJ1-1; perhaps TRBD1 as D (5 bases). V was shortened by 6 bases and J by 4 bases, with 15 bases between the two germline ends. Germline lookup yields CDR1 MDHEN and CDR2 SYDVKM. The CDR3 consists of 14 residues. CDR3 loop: CASSFDRGTTEAFF. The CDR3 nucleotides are TGTGCCAGCAGCTTTGACCGGGGGACCACTGAAGCTTTCTTT.

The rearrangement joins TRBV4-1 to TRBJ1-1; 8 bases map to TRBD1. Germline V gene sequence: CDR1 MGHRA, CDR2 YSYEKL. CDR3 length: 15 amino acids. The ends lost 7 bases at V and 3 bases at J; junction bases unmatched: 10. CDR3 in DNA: TGCGCCAGCACCGAACCCGGGACAGGCCACACTGAAGCTTTCTTT. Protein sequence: CASTEPGTGHTEAFF.

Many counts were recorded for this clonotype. Here the CDR3 reads CASSLLGSEAFF. CDR3 bases: TGTGCCAGCAGTTTATTGGGGTCCGAAGCTTTCTTT. The rearrangement uses TRBV27 and TRBJ1-1, with D unclear. Trimming left V 1 base short and J 8 bases short, with 8 bases between. In germline, CDR1 is MNHEY, CDR2 SMNVEV (reference sequence). This CDR3 has 12 residues.

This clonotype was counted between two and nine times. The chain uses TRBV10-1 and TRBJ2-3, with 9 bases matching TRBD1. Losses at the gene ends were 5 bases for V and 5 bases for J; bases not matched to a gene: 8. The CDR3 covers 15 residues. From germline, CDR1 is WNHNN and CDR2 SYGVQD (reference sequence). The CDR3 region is CASSKNRGRRDTQYF. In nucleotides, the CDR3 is TGCGCCAGCAGTAAGAACAGGGGGCGAAGAGATACGCAGTATTTT.

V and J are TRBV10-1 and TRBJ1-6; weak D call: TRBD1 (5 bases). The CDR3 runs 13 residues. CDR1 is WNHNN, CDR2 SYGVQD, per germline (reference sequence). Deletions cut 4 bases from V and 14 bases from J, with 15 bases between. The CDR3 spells CASSVQTLRALHF. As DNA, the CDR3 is TGCGCCAGCAGTGTCCAGACTCTCAGGGCCCTCCACTTT.

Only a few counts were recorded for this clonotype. CDR3 sequence (DNA): TGTGCCAGCGGGGACAGGGGTTATGACACTGAAGCTTTCTTT. As protein: CASGDRGYDTEAFF. This chain links TRBV6-1 with TRBJ1-1, with 10 bases matching TRBD1. This CDR3 is built from 14 residues. Germline CDR1 and CDR2: MNHNS and SASEGT. With 8 bases clipped from V and 3 bases from J, the junction kept 6 bases outside the gene matches.

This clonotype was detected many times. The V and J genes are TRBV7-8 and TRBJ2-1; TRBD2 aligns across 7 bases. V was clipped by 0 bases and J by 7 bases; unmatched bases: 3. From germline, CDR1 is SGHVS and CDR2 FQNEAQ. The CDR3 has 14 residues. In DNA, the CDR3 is TGTGCCAGCAGCTTAGCTGGCGGGAGTAATGAGCAGTTCTTC. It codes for CASSLAGGSNEQFF.

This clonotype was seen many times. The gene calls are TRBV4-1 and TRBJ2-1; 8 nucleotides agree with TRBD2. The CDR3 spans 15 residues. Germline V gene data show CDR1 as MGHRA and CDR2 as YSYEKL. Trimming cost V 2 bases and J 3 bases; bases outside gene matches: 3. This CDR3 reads CASSQTGTSYNEQFF. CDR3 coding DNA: TGCGCCAGCAGCCAAACCGGGACTAGCTACAATGAGCAGTTCTTC.

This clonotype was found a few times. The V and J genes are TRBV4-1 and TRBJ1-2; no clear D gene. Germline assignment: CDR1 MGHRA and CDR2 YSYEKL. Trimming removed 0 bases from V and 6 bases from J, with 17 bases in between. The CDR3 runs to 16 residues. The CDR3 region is CASSQDGPHGLHGYTF. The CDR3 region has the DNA TGCGCCAGCAGCCAAGATGGACCCCACGGTTTACATGGCTACACCTTC.

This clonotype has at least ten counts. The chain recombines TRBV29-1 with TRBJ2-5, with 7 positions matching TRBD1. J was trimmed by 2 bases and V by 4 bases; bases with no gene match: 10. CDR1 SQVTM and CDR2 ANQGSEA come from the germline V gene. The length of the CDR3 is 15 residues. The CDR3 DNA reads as TGCAGCGTTGGCCCGGGACAGTGGGGGCAAGAGACCCAGTACTTC. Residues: CSVGPGQWGQETQYF.

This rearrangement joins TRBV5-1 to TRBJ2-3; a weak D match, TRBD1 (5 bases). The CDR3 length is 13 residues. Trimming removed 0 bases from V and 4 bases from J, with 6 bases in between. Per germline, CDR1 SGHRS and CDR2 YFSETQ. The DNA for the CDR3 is TGCGCCAGCAGCTTGGACAGGCCAGATACGCAGTATTTT. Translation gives CASSLDRPDTQYF.

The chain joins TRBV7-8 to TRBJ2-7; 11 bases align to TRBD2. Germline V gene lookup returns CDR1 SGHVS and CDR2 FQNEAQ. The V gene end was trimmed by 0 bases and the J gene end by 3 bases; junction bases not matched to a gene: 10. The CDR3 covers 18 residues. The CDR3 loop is CASSLAMFVTSGDYEQYF. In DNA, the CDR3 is TGTGCCAGCAGCTTAGCCATGTTTGTGACTAGCGGGGACTACGAGCAGTACTTC. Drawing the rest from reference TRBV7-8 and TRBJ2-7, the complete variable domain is GAGVSQSPRYKVAKRGQDVALRCDPISGHVSLFWYQQALGQGPEFLTYFQNEAQLDKSGLPSDRFFAERPEGSVSTLKIQRTQQEDSAVYLCASSLAMFVTSGDYEQYFGPGTRLTVT.

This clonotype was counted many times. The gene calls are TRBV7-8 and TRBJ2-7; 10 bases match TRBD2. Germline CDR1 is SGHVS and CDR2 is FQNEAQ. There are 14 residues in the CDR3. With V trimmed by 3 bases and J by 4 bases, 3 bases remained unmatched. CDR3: CASSFGLAEYEQYF. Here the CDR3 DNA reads TGTGCCAGCAGCTTTGGACTAGCGGAATACGAGCAGTACTTC.